Below are 8 T cell receptor beta chains sequenced from a single sample in a study of blood T cell repertoires in COVID-19 (dated by TCRdb to about 2020). Receptors were amplified or captured by the immunoSEQ multiplex PCR assay. TCRdb took over this immuneACCESS table, retaining in-frame rearrangements with V and J assigned. Such tables are incomplete; in checked studies, under half of the missing clones stem from an unresolved V gene, and the remainder is unexplained. This sample gives around 180,000 clones in total; about 84% of them show up just once. Of the sample, approximately 7.1% is held by the ten largest clones. The material sequenced was peripheral blood. These receptors all come from a human donor in a cohort sampled during active COVID-19.

V usage is TRBV9 and J usage is TRBJ1-1; no firm D call. CDR3 length equals 14 residues. V shed 0 bases and J shed 4 bases, with 10 bases lying between them. Germline V gives CDR1 SGDLS, CDR2 YYNGEE. Here the CDR3 reads CASSVDPGATEAFF. CDR3 bases: TGTGCCAGCAGCGTAGACCCTGGAGCCACTGAAGCTTTCTTT.

The rearrangement links TRBV28 to TRBJ1-1; D is undetermined. The V gene's germline CDR1 is MDHEN and CDR2 SYDVKM. The CDR3 consists of 13 residues. V shed 1 base and J shed 7 bases, with 10 bases lying between them. The CDR3 DNA reads TGTGCCAGCAGTTTATTGGGCAGGCTTGAAGCTTTCTTT. This translates into CASSLLGRLEAFF.

DNA for the CDR3: TGTGCCAGTAGTAGGGGACTCACTGAAGCTTTCTTT. This sequence encodes CASSRGLTEAFF. The genes are TRBV19 and TRBJ1-1; maybe TRBD1 (5 bases). The germline V and J ends were trimmed by 4 bases and 4 bases, with 7 bases remaining between them. The CDR3 consists of 12 residues. CDR1 LNHDA and CDR2 SQIVND come from the germline V gene (reference sequence).

The sample holds a few counts of this clone. The gene calls are TRBV4-1 and TRBJ1-1; a possible D gene is TRBD1 (5 bases). Between the trimmed V and J ends, which lost 6 bases and 5 bases, there was a span of 13 bases. Germline V gives CDR1 MGHRA, CDR2 YSYEKL. The CDR3 loop spans 13 amino acids. The CDR3 DNA reads TGCGCCAGCAGACAGGTCCCCTCAACTGAAGCTTTCTTT. It encodes CASRQVPSTEAFF.

The rearrangement links TRBV19 to TRBJ2-7; 11 positions match TRBD2. CDR3 length: 15 residues. Germline CDR1 is LNHDA and CDR2 is SQIVND (reference sequence). V gave up 2 bases and J gave up 1 base; unmatched junction bases: 1. CDR3 DNA sequence: TGTGCCAGTAGTATACTAGCGGGGGGATCCTACGAGCAGTACTTC. It translates to CASSILAGGSYEQYF.

This rearrangement joins TRBV6-5 to TRBJ2-3; perhaps TRBD1 as D (5 bases). Germline values: CDR1 MNHEY, CDR2 SVGAGI. Trimming cost V 10 bases and J 4 bases, with 15 bases left between them. CDR3 length equals 13 residues. The CDR3 DNA follows: TGTGCCACCGACCCTAGGGGTCCAGATACGCAGTATTTT. This sequence encodes CATDPRGPDTQYF.

The CDR3 sequence: CASSQDMTGTYNEQFF. The CDR3 DNA is TGCGCCAGCAGCCAAGATATGACTGGCACCTACAATGAGCAGTTCTTC. The rearrangement links TRBV4-1 to TRBJ2-1; D gene unclear. The CDR3 covers 16 residues. Germline CDR1 MGHRA, CDR2 YSYEKL. Trimming removed 0 bases at V and 2 bases at J, with 11 bases between.

The rearrangement joins TRBV5-4 to TRBJ2-5; TRBD1 might be the D (6 bases). V gave up 4 bases and J gave up 5 bases, with 15 bases separating them. Germline CDR1 SGHNT, CDR2 YYREEE (reference sequence). CDR3 length equals 14 residues. The CDR3 sequence: CASSTKAGVETQYF. The CDR3 DNA follows: TGTGCCAGCAGCACAAAGGCAGGGGTGGAGACCCAGTACTTC.